This TCR beta chain appears in the sequencing data of a study of cytomegalovirus exposure and HLA in healthy donors. Study conclusions and caveats: A few CMV-associated chains proved CMV antigen-specific in vitro. Researchers catalogued over 150 TCR beta chains as cytomegalovirus-associated.

This CDR3 is 14 amino acids long. With 7 bases clipped from V and 5 bases from J, the junction kept 4 bases outside the gene matches. Per the germline V gene, CDR1 is SQVTM and CDR2 is ANQGSEA. Though nominally healthy at sampling, donors likely had unrecorded immune exposures. Notes on this clone: Its antigen is not identified.

Vbeta (60) and Jbeta (13) primers were used in the PCR. Produced via immunoSEQ multiplex PCR; TCRdb's table is partial and in-frame only. The repertoire holds about 140,000 clones, with around 80% as singletons. The sample was PBMCs. This sequence originates from a man aged 25 to 40 in good health and CMV-seronegative. The chain joins TRBV29-1 to TRBJ2-1; the match to TRBD2 covers 14 bases. This chain's CDR3 is CSGKGLAGDNEQFF. CDR3 nucleotides: TGCAGCGGGAAGGGACTAGCGGGAGACAATGAGCAGTTCTTC.